The next 23 T cell receptor beta chains were all read from a single sample in a study of tumor-infiltrating lymphocytes in primary liver carcinoma. A primer in the constant region served to generate TCR beta cDNA from 500 ng of total RNA. ARM-PCR, slightly modified, supplied the TCR beta libraries through three nested multiplex PCR rounds. TRBV1-TRBV30 forward and Cbeta reverse primers drove the first two roughly 9-cycle rounds. TCRdb ran MiXCR on the multiplex PCR reads and lists one entry per CDR3 protein. Altogether 250,000 to 400,000 distinct CDR3 sequences are present, 55% to 65% being singletons, with the ten largest covering roughly 8.9%. It was unsorted whole blood that yielded blood RNA, and germline DNA was also extracted. Sample: peripheral blood. The receptors stem from a man between 40 and 49 years old with primary liver carcinoma and hepatitis B virus infection.

Points on this clonotype: A much more abundant neighbour one base away suggests this may be a read error. This chain uses TRBV29-1 with TRBJ2-1; D not certain. Germline CDR1 and CDR2: SQVTM and ANQGSEA. This CDR3 comprises 12 residues. The CDR3 loop reads CIASGVTDEQFF. DNA of the CDR3: TGCATTGCATCAGGCGTTACCGATGAGCAGTTCTTC.

Notes on this clonotype: This CDR3 is missing its conserved last phenylalanine or tryptophan, likely due to a read error. This sequence joins TRBV10-3 and TRBJ2-7; 7 bases fit TRBD1. Germline V lookup: CDR1 ENHRY, CDR2 SYGVKD. This CDR3 has 14 residues. V was pared by 0 bases and J by 7 bases, with 6 bases of the junction left unmatched. DNA of the CDR3: TGTGCCATCAGTGAGTCGACAGTACAGGGGGAGCAGTACCTC. Encoded protein: CAISESTVQGEQYL.

The rearrangement uses TRBV25-1 and TRBJ2-1; possibly TRBD2 for D (5 bases). Trimming removed 9 bases from V and 9 bases from J, with 21 bases in between. CDR1 is MGHDK and CDR2 is SYGVNS in the germline V gene. The CDR3 covers 14 residues. The CDR3 DNA reads TGTGCCAGTAGATCGGGGAGCTGGGGTAGTGAGCAGTTCTTC. Residues: CASRSGSWGSEQFF. The full variable domain, completed using reference TRBV25-1 and TRBJ2-1, is EADIYQTPRYLVIGTGKKITLECSQTMGHDKMYWYQQDPGMELHLIHYSYGVNSTEKGDLSSESTVSRIRTEHFPLTLESARPSHTSQYLCASRSGSWGSEQFFGPGTRLTVL.

The chain combines TRBV30 with TRBJ2-2; 7 bases fit TRBD1. The CDR3 length is 14 residues. Germline V gene data show CDR1 as GTSNPN and CDR2 as SVGIG (reference sequence). V lost 2 bases, J lost 5 bases, and 5 bases stayed unmatched. The CDR3 DNA reads as TGTGCCTGGAGTTGGGCAGGGGGAACCGGGGAGCTGTTTTTT. Encoded protein: CAWSWAGGTGELFF.

Worth noting for this clonotype: One junction end disagrees with the germline gene, perhaps due to a read error. J is TRBJ2-7 and V is TRBV7-8; D unresolved. Germline CDR1 SGHVS, CDR2 FQNEAQ. This CDR3 contains 14 residues. CDR3 sequence: CASSFLLTTYEQCF. The CDR3 bases are TGTGCCAGCAGCTTCCTCTTGACAACCTACGAGCAATGCTTC.

In the case of this clonotype: A read error may produce the germline difference seen at one junction end. The CDR3 spells CASSSTGAGANVLSF. CDR3 bases: TGTGCCAGCAGCTCGACAGGGGCTGGGGCCAACGTCCTGAGTTTC. J is TRBJ2-6 and V is TRBV7-9; the match to TRBD1 covers 8 bases. Germline CDR1 reads SEHNR; CDR2 reads FQNEAQ (reference sequence). This CDR3 is built from 15 residues.

Points on this clonotype: The junction shows a germline mismatch at one end, possibly a read error. This chain links TRBV28 with TRBJ2-7; D unresolved. The CDR3 contains 12 residues. Germline V gene lookup returns CDR1 MDHEN and CDR2 SYDVKM. CDR3 protein: CVSSPPRAEQYF. CDR3 DNA sequence: TGTGTCAGCAGTCCCCCACGGGCCGAGCAGTACTTC.

This clonotype came up many times. The V and J genes are TRBV6-5 and TRBJ1-4; TRBD1 agrees at 7 bases. V gave up 6 bases and J gave up 5 bases; unmatched junction bases: 3. Germline V gene data show CDR1 as MNHEY and CDR2 as SVGAGI. This CDR3 region has 13 residues. CDR3 nucleotide sequence: TGTGCCAGCAGAAGGGACAGCAATGAAAAACTGTTTTTT. As protein: CASRRDSNEKLFF.

Ten or more counts support this clonotype. The V call is TRBV29-1, the J call TRBJ2-7, with TRBD1 as a possible D gene (5 bases). Germline V gene data show CDR1 as SQVTM and CDR2 as ANQGSEA. Between the trimmed V and J ends, which lost 4 bases and 4 bases, there was a span of 14 bases. The CDR3 is 13 residues long. CDR3 coding DNA: TGCAGCGTTGGGTCGACTGGGGCTTACGAGCAGTACTTC. It translates to CSVGSTGAYEQYF.

With respect to this clonotype: As the CDR3 is not closed by the conserved phenylalanine or tryptophan, this likely results from a read error. The rearrangement links TRBV4-1 to TRBJ2-2; no clear D gene. This CDR3 region has 14 residues. V lost 0 bases and J 7 bases, leaving 9 bases between the germline ends. Germline assignment: CDR1 MGHRA and CDR2 YSYEKL. The CDR3 DNA sequence: TGCGCCAGCAGCCAAGAACCACTGGGCGGGGAGCTGTTTTCT. It specifies CASSQEPLGGELFS.

With regard to this clonotype: One junction end disagrees with the germline gene, perhaps due to a read error. The rearrangement links TRBV12-3 or TRBV12-4 to TRBJ2-4; either TRBD1 or TRBD2 may fit D (5 bases each). The CDR3 runs to 14 residues. CDR3 in amino acids: CTSSLNTGGDIQYF. In DNA, the CDR3 is TGTACCAGCAGCCTCAATACTGGGGGTGACATTCAATACTTC.

This clonotype was observed many times. The chain recombines TRBV4-2 with TRBJ2-1; perhaps D is TRBD1 or TRBD2 (6 bases each). Per germline, CDR1 LGHNA and CDR2 YNFKEQ. The V end was cut by 2 bases, the J end by 7 bases, with 15 bases between. The CDR3 sequence is 15 residues long. This CDR3 reads CASSQPGARGNEQFF. The CDR3 region has the DNA TGTGCCAGCAGCCAACCGGGAGCTAGGGGGAATGAGCAGTTCTTC.

As for this clonotype: The germline gene is not matched at one end of the junction; a read error may be the cause. J is TRBJ2-5 and V is TRBV6-5, with D tentatively TRBD2 (5 bases). The CDR3 has 14 residues. Looked up from germline, CDR1 is MNHEY and CDR2 is SVGAGI. CDR3 residues: CASTSSERQETQYF. CDR3 DNA sequence: TGTGCCAGCACCTCGTCCGAGCGGCAAGAGACCCAGTACTTT.

On this clonotype itself: Possible read error: a much larger clone is one base away. J is TRBJ2-2 and V is TRBV4-2; D perhaps matches TRBD2 (6 bases). Germline CDR1 reads LGHNA; CDR2 reads YNFKEQ. The CDR3 sequence is 18 residues long. The CDR3 reads CASSQEMVRTMNTEELFF. The DNA of the CDR3 is TGTGCCAGCAGCCAAGAGATGGTTAGGACTATGAACACCGAGGAGCTGTTTTTT.

The V call is TRBV10-3, the J call TRBJ2-5; D is possibly TRBD1 (6 bases). The CDR3 extends over 15 amino acids. Germline CDR1 reads ENHRY; CDR2 reads SYGVKD. V lost 6 bases and J lost 3, with 17 bases in between. CDR3 amino acids: CAISLSLDRKETQYF. The CDR3 nucleotides are TGTGCCATCAGCCTAAGCCTCGACAGGAAAGAGACCCAGTACTTC.

As to this clonotype: Since a much larger clone is just one base distant, this may be a read error. The V gene is TRBV2, the J gene TRBJ2-7; no definite D call. V lost 4 bases, J lost 6 bases, and 10 bases lay in between. The germline CDR1 and CDR2 sequences are SNHLY and FYNNEI. This CDR3 is 12 amino acids long. As DNA, the CDR3 is TGTGCCAGCAGTGTGGACGTCTCCGAGCAGTACTTC. Translated, it gives CASSVDVSEQYF.

Regarding this clonotype: A junction end diverges from the germline sequence, so it may reflect a read error. V and J are TRBV6-5 and TRBJ2-1, with 9 bases that match TRBD2. Germline CDR1 and CDR2: MNHEY and SVGAGI. The CDR3 runs 15 residues. The CDR3 here is CASSLRLAVYSEQFF. CDR3 sequence (DNA): TGTGCCAGCAGCCTTCGACTAGCGGTTTACAGTGAGCAGTTCTTC.

This clonotype was seen repeatedly, ten times or more. The chain has TRBV6-5 and TRBJ1-1; 7 bases agree with TRBD1. The J segment lost 0 bases and the V segment lost 6 bases, leaving 4 bases of the junction unmatched. This CDR3 has 14 amino acids. Germline V gene sequence: CDR1 MNHEY, CDR2 SVGAGI. The chain's CDR3 is CASSQGQMNTEAFF. The CDR3 DNA reads as TGTGCCAGCAGCCAGGGACAGATGAACACTGAAGCTTTCTTT.

A note on this clonotype: One end of the junction does not line up with germline, which may come from a read error. The gene calls are TRBV5-5 and TRBJ2-1; 7 bases align to TRBD2. From germline, CDR1 is SGHKS and CDR2 YYEKEE (reference sequence). CDR3 length equals 15 residues. The CDR3 loop reads CANSTGTNSYNEQFF. The DNA of the CDR3 is TGTGCCAACAGCACCGGGACTAACTCCTACAATGAGCAGTTCTTC.

This clonotype appeared a few times. CDR3 DNA sequence: TGCGCCAGCAGCCAAGGGACTAGCGGCCAAGAGACCCAGTACTTC. Protein: CASSQGTSGQETQYF. J is TRBJ2-5 and V is TRBV4-1, with TRBD2 matching over 10 bases. The CDR3 runs 15 residues. CDR1 and CDR2 from the germline V gene are MGHRA and YSYEKL. V shed 1 base, J shed 1 base, and the junction held 0 bases outside the gene matches.

This clonotype was detected ten times or more. The chain uses TRBV10-3 and TRBJ2-7; D not certain. The CDR3 runs 11 residues. The germline V gene encodes CDR1 ENHRY and CDR2 SYGVKD. The CDR3 bases are TGTGCAGTGACCGGAGCTTACGAGCAGTACTTC. It codes for CAVTGAYEQYF.

Notes on this clonotype: A much larger clone differs by one base, so this may be a read error. V usage is TRBV6-5 and J usage is TRBJ2-3, with D possibly being TRBD1 or TRBD2 (5 bases each). CDR1 is MNHEY, CDR2 SVGAGI, per germline. The CDR3 loop spans 15 amino acids. CDR3 nucleotide sequence: TGTGCCAACAGTTACGCCGAGGGGCTCACAGATACGCAGTATTTT. It yields the protein CANSYAEGLTDTQYF.

Turning to this clonotype: One junction end does not reproduce the germline sequence, and a read error may be involved. The chain uses TRBV5-4 and TRBJ2-7, with unresolved D. The CDR3 is 15 amino acids. From germline, CDR1 is SGHNT and CDR2 YYREEE (reference sequence). Written as DNA, the CDR3 is TGTGCCAGCAGCCTAACCGGGTCATGGATCAACGAGCAGTACTTT. It encodes CASSLTGSWINEQYF.